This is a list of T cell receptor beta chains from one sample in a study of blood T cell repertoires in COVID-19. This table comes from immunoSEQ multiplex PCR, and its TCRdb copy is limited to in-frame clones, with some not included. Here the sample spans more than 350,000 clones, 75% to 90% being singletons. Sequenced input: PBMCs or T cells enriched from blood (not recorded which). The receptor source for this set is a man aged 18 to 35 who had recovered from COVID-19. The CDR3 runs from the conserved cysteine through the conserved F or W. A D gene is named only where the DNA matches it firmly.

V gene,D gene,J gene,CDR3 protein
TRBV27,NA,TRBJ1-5,CASSLSGVHQPQHF
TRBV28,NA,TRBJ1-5,CASSLTPFRQPQHF
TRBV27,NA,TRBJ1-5,CASSLYVGRGQPQHF
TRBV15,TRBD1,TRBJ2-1,CATSSFSTGANEQFF
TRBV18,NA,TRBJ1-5,CASSPGEVNQPQHF
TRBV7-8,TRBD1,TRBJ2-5,CASSVRTGWGETQYF
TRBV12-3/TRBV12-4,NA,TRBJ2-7,CASSYLYEQYF
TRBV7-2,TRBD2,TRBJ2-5,CASSNSGGAGETQYF
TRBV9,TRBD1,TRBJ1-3,CASSPRQGTGNTIYF
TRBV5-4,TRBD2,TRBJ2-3,CASGHTGLVNSTDTQYF
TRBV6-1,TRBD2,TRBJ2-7,CASSEASGEPYEQYF
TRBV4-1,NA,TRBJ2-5,CASSQDGGSVETQYF
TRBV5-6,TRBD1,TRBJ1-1,CASSADRVYGTEAFF
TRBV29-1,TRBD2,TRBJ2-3,CSVARGGLVDTQYF
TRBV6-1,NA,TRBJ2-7,CASSELPRDEQYF
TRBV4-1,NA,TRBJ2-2,CASSQDSPPLTGELFF
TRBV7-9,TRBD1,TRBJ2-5,CASSLTGGQETQYF
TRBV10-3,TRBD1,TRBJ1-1,CATSGTEDTEAFF
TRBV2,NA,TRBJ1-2,CASSEQGRLSYGYTF
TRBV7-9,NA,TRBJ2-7,CASSSARGSQYF
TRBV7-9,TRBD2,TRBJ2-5,CASSPDRLAGGQETQYF
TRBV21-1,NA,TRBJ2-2,CASSFRTGTLSPTGELFF
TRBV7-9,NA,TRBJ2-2,CASSGRSAGELFF
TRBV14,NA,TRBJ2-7,CASSQGEGLPSYEQYF